The 28 T cell receptor beta chains presented below share a single source sample, sequenced in a study of cytomegalovirus exposure and HLA in healthy donors. Both 60 Vbeta primers and 13 Jbeta primers went into the PCR. Clones were read by immunoSEQ multiplex PCR, and TCRdb kept only the in-frame ones, dropping some. This sample has some 160,000 clones, with under 85% found just once. The source material was PBMCs. These receptors were collected from a young woman in good health and CMV-seropositive.

This rearrangement joins TRBV18 to TRBJ2-2; the match to TRBD2 covers 9 bases. Trimming took 3 bases from V and 1 from J; bases not matched to a gene: 3. The CDR3 runs 16 residues. Germline-derived CDR1 and CDR2 are KGHSH and LQKENI. CDR3 coding DNA: TGTGCCAGCTCACCGCGACTAGCGGAGAACACCGGGGAGCTGTTTTTT. Translating it yields CASSPRLAENTGELFF.

The J gene is TRBJ2-7, the V gene TRBV6-5, with 9 positions matching TRBD1. The CDR3 is made up of 15 amino acids. V trimming: 2 bases; J trimming: 0 bases; junction bases outside the gene matches: 2. Germline values: CDR1 MNHEY, CDR2 SVGAGI. CDR3 residues: CASSYRDRASYEQYF. The CDR3 region has the DNA TGTGCCAGCAGTTACCGGGACAGGGCCTCCTACGAGCAGTACTTC.

V is TRBV6-5 and J is TRBJ1-2; D is perhaps TRBD1 (5 bases). The germline gives CDR1 MNHEY, CDR2 SVGAGI. The CDR3 is 15 residues long. Deletions cut 0 bases from V and 8 bases from J, with 16 bases between. The CDR3 DNA reads TGTGCCAGCAGTTACTCAAGGCAGGGATTTGAGGGCTACACCTTC. The encoded protein is CASSYSRQGFEGYTF.

This clone was counted a few times. The rearrangement links TRBV7-2 to TRBJ1-5; D is perhaps TRBD1 (6 bases). The germline V and J ends were trimmed by 5 bases and 7 bases, with 18 bases remaining between them. The CDR3 is made up of 15 amino acids. From germline, CDR1 is SGHTA and CDR2 FQGNSA. The CDR3 nucleotides are TGTGCCAGCAGCCCAGAATGGGGGCCCGGGCAGCCCCAGCATTTT. This translates into CASSPEWGPGQPQHF.

This clone was counted only a few times. The chain employs TRBV5-4 and TRBJ2-7; 11 bases map to TRBD1. The V and J ends lost 3 bases and 3 bases, in that order; junction bases with no gene match: 2. Germline-derived CDR1 and CDR2 are SGHNT and YYREEE (reference sequence). The CDR3 totals 14 residues. CDR3 protein: CASSSGQGGYEQYF. The DNA of the CDR3 is TGTGCCAGCAGCTCGGGACAGGGGGGCTACGAGCAGTACTTC.

The chain carries TRBV7-2 and TRBJ1-5, with 9 bases lining up with TRBD1. The CDR3 contains 16 residues. Per germline, CDR1 SGHTA and CDR2 FQGNSA. Trimming at V came to 4 bases and at J to 7 bases, leaving 11 bases not matched to a gene. The CDR3 is CASSSTRTGGWQPQHF. CDR3 in DNA: TGTGCCAGCAGCTCTACTCGTACAGGGGGCTGGCAGCCCCAGCATTTT.

The chain joins TRBV11-2 to TRBJ1-5, with TRBD1 as a possible D gene (5 bases). This CDR3 is 15 amino acids long. The germline V and J ends were trimmed by 0 bases and 4 bases, with 10 bases remaining between them. Germline V gives CDR1 SGHAT, CDR2 FQNNGV. The CDR3 DNA is TGTGCCAGCAGCTTAGAAAGGGGCCTTAATCAGCCCCAGCATTTT. Amino acid sequence: CASSLERGLNQPQHF.

The chain carries TRBV11-2 and TRBJ2-7; a possible D gene is TRBD2 (5 bases). From germline, CDR1 is SGHAT and CDR2 FQNNGV. With 5 bases removed from V and 0 bases from J, the gap between germline ends came to 17 bases. The CDR3 sequence is 16 residues long. CDR3 bases: TGTGCCAGCAGCCACGAGCGGTCCGTGTACTCCTACGAGCAGTACTTC. Its translation is CASSHERSVYSYEQYF.

This CDR3 reads CASSLSVPDTQYF. Here the CDR3 DNA reads TGTGCCAGCAGTTTATCCGTCCCAGATACGCAGTATTTT. V usage is TRBV6-5 and J usage is TRBJ2-3; D remains ambiguous. V was cut by 4 bases and J by 4 bases, with 9 bases left in between. The CDR3 is 13 residues long. Germline CDR1 is MNHEY and CDR2 is SVGAGI.

This clone was detected only once. V and J are TRBV14 and TRBJ1-2; D remains ambiguous. Germline V gene sequence: CDR1 SGHDN, CDR2 FVKESK. There are 16 residues in the CDR3. The V gene lost 0 bases and the J gene lost 2 bases, with 13 bases spanning the gap. CDR3 sequence (DNA): TGTGCCAGCAGCCAAGACCCTCCCCAGAAAAACTATGGCTACACCTTC. This translates into CASSQDPPQKNYGYTF.

The chain links TRBV2 to TRBJ1-4; TRBD1 agrees at 10 bases. This CDR3 has 15 amino acids. Germline values: CDR1 SNHLY, CDR2 FYNNEI. Trimming removed 4 bases from V and 6 bases from J; junction bases left unmatched: 5. CDR3 residues: CASSVDGTGDEKLFF. CDR3 in DNA: TGTGCCAGCAGTGTTGACGGGACAGGGGATGAAAAACTGTTTTTT.

The chain recombines TRBV6-1 with TRBJ1-5; the match to TRBD1 covers 7 bases. The CDR3 runs 14 residues. The germline V gene has CDR1 MNHNS and CDR2 SASEGT. The junction had 8 bases not matched to a gene; V was cut back by 6 bases and J by 6 bases. The CDR3 nucleotides are TGTGCCAGCAGATCCGGGACAGAGGCTCAGCCCCAGCATTTT. Residues: CASRSGTEAQPQHF.

The chain combines TRBV28 with TRBJ1-1; no definite D call. Trimming removed 3 bases at V and 3 bases at J, with 5 bases between. Germline V lookup: CDR1 MDHEN, CDR2 SYDVKM. This CDR3 is 12 amino acids long. CDR3 nucleotides: TGTGCCAGCAGTTTGCAGGACACTGAAGCTTTCTTT. Protein product: CASSLQDTEAFF.

This sequence joins TRBV18 and TRBJ1-1; 7 bases match TRBD1. From germline, CDR1 is KGHSH and CDR2 LQKENI. V gave up 0 bases and J gave up 1 base; unmatched junction bases: 2. The CDR3 is 15 amino acids. CDR3 sequence reads: CASSPPTGENTEAFF. DNA for the CDR3: TGTGCCAGCTCACCACCAACAGGGGAGAACACTGAAGCTTTCTTT. Full variable domain (remainder filled in from reference TRBV18 and TRBJ1-1): NAGVMQNPRHLVRRRGQEARLRCSPMKGHSHVYWYRQLPEEGLKFMVYLQKENIIDESGMPKERFSAEFPKEGPSILRIQQVVRGDSAAYFCASSPPTGENTEAFFGQGTRLTVV.

The chain recombines TRBV5-4 with TRBJ1-2; D not resolved. This CDR3 spans 13 amino acids. Germline-derived CDR1 and CDR2 are SGHNT and YYREEE (reference sequence). Trimming shortened V by 1 base and J by 4 bases, and 8 bases separated the two germline ends. The CDR3 sequence is CASSLMGSYGYTF. The CDR3 DNA sequence: TGTGCCAGCAGCTTGATGGGGAGCTATGGCTACACCTTC.

This sequence joins TRBV4-2 and TRBJ2-3; the match to TRBD2 covers 10 bases. V lost 0 bases, J lost 6 bases, and 6 bases stayed unmatched. The germline gives CDR1 LGHNA, CDR2 YNFKEQ. The CDR3 is 16 amino acids. CDR3 loop: CASSQDGAGGRDTQYF. The DNA for the CDR3 is TGTGCCAGCAGCCAAGATGGAGCGGGGGGGCGGGATACGCAGTATTTT.

The V and J genes are TRBV7-9 and TRBJ1-1; a weak D match, TRBD1 (5 bases). Germline CDR1 and CDR2: SEHNR and FQNEAQ (reference sequence). V dropped 0 bases and J dropped 7 bases, with 15 bases sitting between them. CDR3 length: 15 amino acids. CDR3 sequence: CASSLAGTGAYEAFF. The CDR3, as DNA: TGTGCCAGCAGCTTAGCGGGGACGGGAGCCTATGAAGCTTTCTTT.

The rearrangement links TRBV30 to TRBJ1-5; unclear D gene. In germline, CDR1 is GTSNPN, CDR2 SVGIG (reference sequence). V gave up 1 base and J gave up 1 base, with 8 bases separating them. The CDR3 spans 14 residues. In nucleotides, the CDR3 is TGTGCCTGGAGTGGGTCAGCGAGCAATCAGCCCCAGCATTTT. It codes for CAWSGSASNQPQHF.

The chain recombines TRBV29-1 with TRBJ2-7, with D tentatively TRBD2 (6 bases). Germline V CDR1 and CDR2: SQVTM, ANQGSEA. Between the trimmed V and J ends, which lost 6 bases and 7 bases, there was a span of 13 bases. CDR3 length: 11 residues. DNA for the CDR3: TGCAGCGTCTGGACCGGGGGAGAGCAGTACTTC. Translated: CSVWTGGEQYF.

This chain connects TRBV4-1 to TRBJ1-1; D is uncertain. The germline V gene encodes CDR1 MGHRA and CDR2 YSYEKL. The V and J ends lost 1 base and 2 bases respectively, with 11 bases between them. This CDR3 spans 15 amino acids. This CDR3 reads CASSQGRQPNTEAFF. The DNA of the CDR3 is TGCGCCAGCAGCCAAGGCAGGCAGCCTAACACTGAAGCTTTCTTT.

The J gene is TRBJ2-1, the V gene TRBV4-2; 7 bases fit TRBD2. Germline assignment: CDR1 LGHNA and CDR2 YNFKEQ. V lost 3 bases to trimming and J lost 6 bases; unmatched junction nucleotides: 5. This CDR3 has 14 residues. This chain's CDR3 is CASSHGTSANEQFF. CDR3 bases: TGTGCCAGCAGCCATGGTACTAGCGCCAATGAGCAGTTCTTC.

This clone was seen only a few times. The chain has TRBV11-3 and TRBJ2-5; 8 bases align to TRBD2. Trimming removed 4 bases from V and 4 bases from J; junction bases left unmatched: 2. CDR3 length: 13 amino acids. CDR1 is SGHNT and CDR2 is YENEEA in the germline V gene. CDR3 in DNA: TGTGCCAGCAGCTCCGGACTAGCAGAGACCCAGTACTTC. It encodes CASSSGLAETQYF.

The chain is built from TRBV4-1 and TRBJ2-5, with 8 bases lining up with TRBD1. The DNA end is more similar to TRBJ2-7, so the J call may be wrong. This CDR3 comprises 16 residues. CDR1 MGHRA and CDR2 YSYEKL come from the germline V gene. The CDR3 region is CASSQIPGTGSYEQYF. The CDR3 nucleotides are TGCGCCAGCAGCCAAATCCCCGGGACAGGTTCCTACGAGCAGTACTTC.

The chain recombines TRBV7-2 with TRBJ1-4; D is unresolved. The CDR3 has 16 amino acids. The V and J ends lost 4 bases and 4 bases respectively, with 16 bases between them. CDR1 is SGHTA and CDR2 is FQGNSA in the germline V gene. The chain's CDR3 is CASSSSWPRSNEKLFF. The CDR3, as DNA: TGTGCCAGCAGCTCCTCTTGGCCCCGAAGTAATGAAAAACTGTTTTTT.

V usage is TRBV5-1 and J usage is TRBJ1-5; D gene ambiguous. CDR1 SGHRS and CDR2 YFSETQ come from the germline V gene. Deletions cut 0 bases from V and 4 bases from J, with 14 bases between. The CDR3 totals 16 residues. CDR3 region: CASSLGGGDGNQPQHF. The DNA of the CDR3 is TGCGCCAGCAGCTTGGGGGGAGGAGATGGTAATCAGCCCCAGCATTTT.

The V and J genes are TRBV28 and TRBJ2-7; D is possibly TRBD1 (6 bases). The CDR3 covers 16 residues. The germline V and J ends were trimmed by 4 bases and 1 base, with 17 bases remaining between them. Germline V gene lookup returns CDR1 MDHEN and CDR2 SYDVKM. The CDR3 loop is CASSSTKQGPSYEQYF. In nucleotides, the CDR3 is TGTGCCAGCAGTTCCACCAAACAGGGACCATCCTACGAGCAGTACTTC. Together with reference TRBV28 and TRBJ2-7, the CDR3 gives the full variable domain: DVKVTQSSRYLVKRTGEKVFLECVQDMDHENMFWYRQDPGLGLRLIYFSYDVKMKEKGDIPEGYSVSREKKERFSLILESASTNQTSMYLCASSSTKQGPSYEQYFGPGTRLTVT.

The chain carries TRBV7-2 and TRBJ1-2, with 7 bases lining up with TRBD1. V trimming: 5 bases; J trimming: 0 bases; junction bases outside the gene matches: 3. The CDR3 spans 14 residues. CDR1 SGHTA and CDR2 FQGNSA come from the germline V gene. CDR3 in amino acids: CASSAGQPNYGYTF. In nucleotides, the CDR3 is TGTGCCAGCAGCGCGGGACAGCCTAACTATGGCTACACCTTC.

A word on this clone: At one end the junction does not follow the germline gene, possibly because of a read error. The V and J genes are TRBV7-2 and TRBJ2-5, with 10 nucleotides matching TRBD2. Germline CDR1 is SGHTA and CDR2 is FQGNSA. The CDR3 has 15 amino acids. CDR3 DNA sequence: TGTGCCGGCAGCTTAGCGGGGGGATTTAAAGAGACCCAGTACTTC. Translation: CAGSLAGGFKETQYF.